This T cell receptor beta chain was identified during a study of early T cells in non-severe SARS-CoV-2 infection (dated by TCRdb to the early 2020s). Study-wide context: TCR sequencing used bulk RNA from unsorted whole blood, so alpha and beta chains could not be paired.

Library generation was performed with 5' RACE. TCRdb records NextSeq 500 as the sequencer. To correct for sequencing error and PCR bias, the TCR library protocol tagged individual cDNA molecules with unique molecular identifiers. Both TCR alpha and beta chains were sequenced, and tight co-correlation was observed between alpha and beta sequence abundances in each sample. Per the authors' processing: Decombinator V4 was used to annotate the V gene, J gene and CDR3 of the TCR sequences. TCRs were defined as expanded if a significant change between any two time points was detected under a Poisson model with p below 0.0001. Abundances of TCRs were expressed as counts per million after normalisation to the total number of TCRs sequenced in each sample. TRAV1-2 paired with TRAJ12, TRAJ20 or TRAJ33 defined MAIT TCRs, while TRAV10 paired with TRAJ18 defined iNKT TCRs. VDJdb, accessed 1 November 2021, was searched for CMV, EBV and SARS-CoV-2 annotated TCRs, excluding TCRs annotated for multiple antigens. TCRdb reran the public reads through fastp at Q25 and MiXCR, keeping productive beta chains. Identical CDR3 protein sequences are pooled into one entry, listed with their most common genes and DNA. TCRdb, not the authors, supplied the V and J calls. The sample data list some 55,000 distinct CDR3 sequences, and roughly 13% of these were observed just once. The ten largest clones represent 2.9% of the sample.

Sequences MNHEY (CDR1) and SMNVEV (CDR2) are obtained from the germline V gene (reference sequence). Taken from cysteine to phenylalanine, the CDR3 has 15 residues. Only CDR3 DNA is held: 45 bases, read in frame from base 1. Germline trimming: 5 bases from V, 3 bases from J; junction bases outside gene matches: 8. This clonotype occurred many times. Its antigen target is currently unknown. No qualities accompany the bases; no much larger clone lies one base away. Broader findings and caveats from the paper: Matching against VDJdb was skewed toward anti-spike CD8 responses, likely underestimated virus-specific expansions, and missed private and CD4 specificities.

Set within a cohort of healthcare workers in London, UK, this nested case-control study involved weekly PCR testing of nasopharyngeal swabs along with blood sampling. Healthcare workers were recruited between 23 and 31 March 2020, during the week of the UK lockdown, and were followed weekly for up to roughly 16 weeks. This receptor was obtained from an adult who was a healthcare worker with PCR-confirmed SARS-CoV-2 infection or an uninfected control (not recorded which). Sequencing was performed on whole blood. The chain is made from TRBV27 and TRBJ2-3; 7 bases in the middle match TRBD2. The CDR3 loop reads CASSQIWEGTDTQYF. The nucleotides are TGTGCCAGCAGTCAAATTTGGGAGGGGACAGATACGCAGTATTTT.